Below, 10 T cell receptor beta chains from the same sample are listed, as sequenced in a study of vaccination and CD4 T cells after COVID-19. The Oncomine TCR Beta short-read assay sequenced DNA from cultured CD4+ T cells. TCRdb passed the PCR reads through MiXCR, listing each CDR3 protein once. The repertoire includes roughly 3,500 distinct CDR3 sequences, under 20% of them detected once, and more than 13% sits in the top ten. No antigen has been assigned to these receptors. As to treatment: roughly 11-day PBMC culture with coronavirus spike peptide pools or control peptides (ViraFEST assay). The sample consisted of CD4+ T cells from blood, cultured in vitro. Every receptor here comes from a human donor who had recovered from COVID-19.

The V gene is TRBV9, the J gene TRBJ2-7, with D unclear. The CDR3 sequence is 14 residues long. Germline CDR1 reads SGDLS; CDR2 reads YYNGEE. With 0 bases removed from V and 0 bases from J, the gap between germline ends came to 7 bases. The CDR3: CASSVADTSYEQYF. CDR3 bases: TGTGCCAGCAGCGTAGCAGACACCTCCTACGAGCAGTACTTC.

This clonotype was counted a few times. The rearrangement links TRBV5-1 to TRBJ2-5; perhaps TRBD2 as D (6 bases). V lost 5 bases and J lost 3, with 11 bases in between. Germline lookup yields CDR1 SGHRS and CDR2 YFSETQ. CDR3 length: 13 amino acids. CDR3 coding DNA: TGCGCCAGCAGTCGTCCGGGAGAAGAGACCCAGTACTTC. Protein: CASSRPGEETQYF.

The gene calls are TRBV3-1 and TRBJ2-7; 10 bases fit TRBD2. CDR1 LGHDT and CDR2 YNNKEL come from the germline V gene (reference sequence). V was pared by 6 bases and J by 4 bases, with 9 bases of the junction left unmatched. The CDR3 spans 15 residues. The CDR3 here is CASRALAGPEYEQYF. The CDR3 DNA follows: TGTGCCAGCAGAGCACTAGCGGGGCCAGAGTACGAGCAGTACTTC.

Here the CDR3 reads CATSRDRLATEAFF. CDR3 nucleotide sequence: TGTGCCACCAGCAGAGACCGGTTGGCCACTGAAGCTTTCTTT. The rearrangement uses TRBV15 and TRBJ1-1; no firm D call. V was pared by 0 bases and J by 4 bases, with 9 bases between. This CDR3 spans 14 amino acids. CDR1 LNHNV and CDR2 YYDKDF come from the germline V gene (reference sequence). Supplemented by reference TRBV15 and TRBJ1-1, the full variable domain reads DAMVIQNPRYQVTQFGKPVTLSCSQTLNHNVMYWYQQKSSQAPKLLFHYYDKDFNNEADTPDNFQSRRPNTSFCFLDIRSPGLGDTAMYLCATSRDRLATEAFFGQGTRLTVV.

This clonotype has just a few counts. This chain links TRBV6-2 or TRBV6-3 with TRBJ2-3; D call uncertain. Germline loops: CDR1 MNHEY, CDR2 SVGEGT. The CDR3 contains 17 residues. V lost 6 bases and J lost 0, with 19 bases in between. CDR3 in DNA: TGTGCCAGCAGCTCCAGACACCGGGCACAAAGCACAGATACGCAGTATTTT. This translates into CASSSRHRAQSTDTQYF.

This clonotype was counted only a few times. The V gene is TRBV12-3 or TRBV12-4, the J gene TRBJ2-2; a possible D gene is TRBD2 (6 bases). Trimming took 8 bases from V and 0 from J, leaving 10 bases between them. This CDR3 has 14 residues. The CDR3 coding sequence is TGTGCCAGCCAAATAGCGGCGAACACCGGGGAGCTGTTTTTT. This translates into CASQIAANTGELFF.

The V gene is TRBV21-1, the J gene TRBJ1-5; TRBD1 is the table's D call and was not checked against the DNA. TRBV21-1 is a pseudogene. This CDR3 is 16 amino acids long. CDR3 protein: CASSKSPGQGSPTQHF. DNA of the CDR3: TGTGCCAGCAGCAAAAGCCCGGGACAGGGAAGTCCGACCCAGCATTTT.

This sequence joins TRBV30 and TRBJ1-2, with D perhaps TRBD1 (5 bases). The CDR3 has 14 amino acids. V was trimmed by 2 bases and J by 3 bases, leaving 13 bases between them. CDR1 and CDR2 from the germline V gene are GTSNPN and SVGIG (reference sequence). The CDR3 DNA reads as TGTGCCTGGAGTTTGGGGGAGGGAGACTATGGCTACACCTTC. It is translated as CAWSLGEGDYGYTF.

Within the sample, this clonotype is large. The rearrangement uses TRBV20-1 and TRBJ2-1; 7 bases fit TRBD2. J was trimmed by 8 bases and V by 0 bases; bases with no gene match: 7. CDR1 is DFQATT and CDR2 is SNEGSKA in the germline V gene (reference sequence). The CDR3 extends over 14 amino acids. CDR3: CSARDMAGRDEQFF. CDR3 DNA sequence: TGCAGTGCTAGAGATATGGCGGGGAGGGATGAGCAGTTCTTC.

In this sample, this clonotype turned up a few times. V is TRBV12-3 or TRBV12-4 and J is TRBJ2-1; maybe TRBD1 (5 bases). The CDR3 has 15 amino acids. Trimming took off 6 bases at V and 2 bases at J, with 14 bases between the two ends. The chain's CDR3 is CASSWGPSTYNEQFF. CDR3 sequence (DNA): TGTGCCAGCAGCTGGGGCCCTTCAACCTACAATGAGCAGTTCTTC.